Each of the 9 T cell receptor beta chains below was sequenced from the same sample in a study of cytomegalovirus exposure and HLA in healthy donors. A multiplex PCR was run with 60 Vbeta primers and 13 Jbeta primers. Sequenced by immunoSEQ multiplex PCR; TCRdb stores in-frame clones only, minus some. The sample yields 95,000 to 150,000 clones, of which the top ten take up under 1.3%. The specimen was PBMCs. The receptors were sampled from a man younger than 35 in good health and CMV-seronegative.

V is TRBV9 and J is TRBJ1-2; 8 positions match TRBD1. This CDR3 is 14 amino acids long. Germline CDR1 and CDR2: SGDLS and YYNGEE. Trimming took 4 bases from V and 1 from J; bases not matched to a gene: 3. The CDR3 nucleotides read TGTGCCAGCAGCTTCAGGGGGCTTAACTATGGCTACACCTTC. As protein: CASSFRGLNYGYTF.

The chain links TRBV7-9 to TRBJ2-7, with a weak D call TRBD2 (7 bases). Germline V lookup: CDR1 SEHNR, CDR2 FQNEAQ (reference sequence). Deletions cut 2 bases from V and 6 bases from J, with 17 bases between. This CDR3 is built from 15 residues. The CDR3 DNA reads TGTGCCAGCAGCTTACCCTTACAGGGAGGGCCCGAGCAGTACTTC. It encodes CASSLPLQGGPEQYF.

This chain connects TRBV30 to TRBJ2-3, with 7 nucleotides matching TRBD1. J lost 0 bases, V lost 3 bases, and 9 bases had no gene match. The germline V gene encodes CDR1 GTSNPN and CDR2 SVGIG (reference sequence). The CDR3 loop spans 16 amino acids. CDR3: CAWRRTGRFSTDTQYF. The CDR3 DNA sequence: TGTGCCTGGAGGAGGACAGGTAGATTTAGCACAGATACGCAGTATTTT.

The gene calls are TRBV10-3 and TRBJ1-2; D is uncertain. CDR1 and CDR2 from the germline V gene are ENHRY and SYGVKD. With 10 bases removed from V and 8 bases from J, the gap between germline ends came to 20 bases. The CDR3 is 13 residues long. Here the CDR3 DNA reads TGTGCCAGCCGTATCTCAGCCGCGGAAGGCTACACCTTC. Translated: CASRISAAEGYTF.

The rearrangement joins TRBV7-3 to TRBJ2-3; a weak D match, TRBD2 (6 bases). Trimming left V 0 bases short and J 2 bases short, with 15 bases between. This CDR3 is built from 17 residues. The germline CDR1 and CDR2 sequences are SGHTA and FQGTGA. As DNA, the CDR3 is TGTGCCAGCAGCTTAACTGTTTCGGGAGCGCACACAGATACGCAGTATTTT. This sequence encodes CASSLTVSGAHTDTQYF.

The CDR3 loop reads CASSLGLAGVETQYF. The DNA of the CDR3 is TGCGCCAGCAGCTTGGGTTTAGCGGGGGTTGAGACCCAGTACTTC. The chain is built from TRBV5-1 and TRBJ2-5, with 9 positions matching TRBD2. CDR1 and CDR2 (germline): SGHRS, YFSETQ. CDR3 length: 15 residues. V trimming: 0 bases; J trimming: 5 bases; junction bases outside the gene matches: 5. The entire variable domain, with the rest obtained from reference TRBV5-1 and TRBJ2-5, is as follows: KAGVTQTPRYLIKTRGQQVTLSCSPISGHRSVSWYQQTPGQGLQFLFEYFSETQRNKGNFPGRFSGRQFSNSRSEMNVSTLELGDSALYLCASSLGLAGVETQYFGPGTRLLVL.

The chain carries TRBV6-5 and TRBJ2-7, with 8 positions matching TRBD1. Germline V gene data show CDR1 as MNHEY and CDR2 as SVGAGI. The CDR3 totals 14 residues. The trim removed 5 bases at V and 2 bases at J, leaving 5 bases unmatched. CDR3 residues: CASSPGTGPYEQYF. The CDR3 DNA reads TGTGCCAGCAGTCCCGGGACAGGACCCTACGAGCAGTACTTC.

CDR3 DNA sequence: TGTGCCAGCAGCTTAGCAGAGGGTAGCAATCAGCCCCAGCATTTT. This gives the protein CASSLAEGSNQPQHF. This chain connects TRBV7-2 to TRBJ1-5; D gene uncertain. With 0 bases removed from V and 0 bases from J, the gap between germline ends came to 6 bases. This CDR3 comprises 15 residues. Germline lookup yields CDR1 SGHTA and CDR2 FQGNSA.

The chain carries TRBV7-2 and TRBJ2-7; TRBD2 matches at 11 bases. The CDR3 is 16 amino acids. V was clipped by 4 bases and J by 3 bases; unmatched bases: 8. Germline loops: CDR1 SGHTA, CDR2 FQGNSA. Written as DNA, the CDR3 is TGTGCCAGCAGCTCAGTAGCGGGAGGGACACTCTACGAGCAGTACTTC. It translates to CASSSVAGGTLYEQYF.